The present T cell receptor beta chain was sequenced within a study of blood T cell repertoires in COVID-19. Methods used by the authors: How many nucleated cells were present was estimated from reference gene primer amplification. TCRdb's copy holds only in-frame clones and misses some; the assay was immunoSEQ multiplex PCR. V and J calls and clone size are given by that table; D and trimming were obtained from the DNA. The table lists about 140,000 clones, roughly four fifths of them singletons, with 3.5% to 5% in the top ten. This CDR3 comprises 15 residues. In germline, CDR1 is SGHDN, CDR2 FVKESK. The junction had 3 bases not matched to a gene; V was cut back by 3 bases and J by 8 bases.

This TCR was recovered from a woman over 75 with acute or convalescent COVID-19. Material for sequencing was peripheral blood. The chain recombines TRBV14 with TRBJ1-6; 11 bases align to TRBD1. The CDR3: CASSHPGQGDSPLHF. The DNA of the CDR3 is TGTGCCAGCAGCCACCCGGGACAGGGGGATTCACCCCTCCACTTT. The full variable domain, with the rest looked up from reference TRBV14 and TRBJ1-6, is EAGVTQFPSHSVIEKGQTVTLRCDPISGHDNLYWYRRVMGKEIKFLLHFVKESKQDESGMPNNRFLAERTGGTYSTLKVQPAELEDSGVYFCASSHPGQGDSPLHFGNGTRLTVT.